The rows below give T cell receptor beta chains drawn from one sample of a study of CD8 T cells in Susac syndrome. MiXCR, run by TCRdb on the immunoSEQ multiplex PCR reads, gives a single entry per CDR3 protein. The table has approximately 120,000 distinct CDR3 sequences, just under 95% seen once. Material: CD8+ T cells from PBMCs. The receptors come from a human donor in good health. Each CDR3 is given with its conserved first and last residue. The order of the fields is D gene, CDR3 length, clone size, J gene, V gene, CDR3 protein, CDR3 DNA. A D gene is named only where the DNA matches it firmly. Clone size is given for some rows only: seen once, a few or many times, or a class if the clone is expanded.

.,11,.,TRBJ2-5,TRBV24-1,CATSDLETQYF,TGTGCCACCAGTGATTTAGAGACCCAGTACTTC
.,16,.,TRBJ2-7,TRBV2,CASSDRRLGPIYEQYF,TGTGCCAGCAGTGACCGCCGATTGGGACCCATATACGAGCAGTACTTC
.,10,.,TRBJ2-5,TRBV20-1,CSARGETQYF,TGCAGTGCTAGAGGAGAGACCCAGTACTTC
.,14,once,TRBJ2-4,TRBV13,CASSWPPDKNIQYF,TGTGCCAGCAGCTGGCCCCCGGATAAAAACATTCAGTACTTC
.,16,.,TRBJ2-1,TRBV7-9,CASSLFSLSSYNEQFF,TGTGCCAGCAGCCTGTTTTCTTTGAGCTCCTACAATGAGCAGTTCTTC
.,14,once,TRBJ1-2,TRBV5-1,CASSATWHRYGYTF,TGCGCCAGCAGCGCGACCTGGCATCGCTATGGCTACACCTTC
TRBD1,17,once,TRBJ1-5,TRBV6-2/TRBV6-3,CASRKNPGTGGNQPQHF,TGTGCCAGCAGGAAGAACCCCGGGACAGGGGGCAATCAGCCCCAGCATTTT
.,15,.,TRBJ1-1,TRBV2,CASSEKTTVNTEAFF,TGTGCCAGCAGTGAAAAGACTACCGTGAACACTGAAGCTTTCTTT
TRBD1,14,few,TRBJ1-1,TRBV6-1,CASSENRGSTEAFF,TGTGCCAGCAGTGAAAACAGGGGTAGCACTGAAGCTTTCTTT
.,16,.,TRBJ2-1,TRBV28,CASSLSGNGWGNEQFF,TGTGCCAGCAGTTTATCCGGGAACGGGTGGGGCAATGAGCAGTTCTTC
.,13,.,TRBJ1-4,TRBV15,CATSGPQLEKLFF,TGTGCCACCAGCGGGCCCCAATTGGAAAAACTGTTTTTT
.,13,.,TRBJ2-7,TRBV20-1,CSARTSFLYEQYF,TGCAGTGCTAGAACTAGCTTCCTCTACGAGCAGTACTTC
.,14,.,TRBJ1-1,TRBV12-3/TRBV12-4,CASSLRSRDTEAFF,TGTGCCAGCAGTCTTCGAAGTAGGGACACTGAAGCTTTCTTT
TRBD1,14,.,TRBJ1-1,TRBV29-1,CSVEPGTGVTEAFF,TGCAGCGTTGAGCCGGGGACAGGGGTTACTGAAGCTTTCTTT
.,17,.,TRBJ1-5,TRBV28,CASSFLGGINSNQPQHF,TGTGCCAGCAGTTTTTTAGGCGGGATTAATAGCAATCAGCCCCAGCATTTT
.,14,.,TRBJ2-3,TRBV7-2,CASSSQYSTDTQYF,TGTGCCAGCAGCTCTCAATATAGCACAGATACGCAGTATTTT
.,12,few,TRBJ2-7,TRBV7-9,CASSLGAYEQYF,TGTGCCAGCAGCTTAGGCGCCTACGAGCAGTACTTC
.,11,.,TRBJ2-1,TRBV30,CACRVKSGQFF,TGTGCCTGCCGAGTAAAGAGTGGGCAGTTCTTC
TRBD1,11,.,TRBJ2-7,TRBV2,CASSLAGGQYF,TGTGCCAGCAGCCTGGCAGGGGGGCAGTACTTC
.,10,.,TRBJ1-3,TRBV12-3/TRBV12-4,CASRRNTIYF,TGTGCCAGCAGAAGAAACACCATATATTTT